This entry lists 32 T cell receptor beta chains sequenced from one sample in a study of Graves' ophthalmopathy and Graves' hyperthyroidism. TCR beta CDR3 amplification used RNA transcripts. An initial RT-PCR round employing HTBI primers preceded a second-round multiplex PCR. TCRdb fed the multiplex PCR reads into MiXCR, producing one record per CDR3 protein. The table shows about 210,000 distinct CDR3 sequences, with around 30% occurring only once. The sequencing input was peripheral blood. Receptors were obtained from a man between 45 and 60 years old with Graves' ophthalmopathy.

This clonotype was seen many times. The V gene is TRBV6-2 or TRBV6-3, the J gene TRBJ2-7; no reliable D call. Germline CDR1 MNHEY, CDR2 SVGEGT. This CDR3 spans 11 amino acids. Trimming stripped 2 bases from V and 5 bases from J, with 4 bases between. The CDR3 loop is CASSYIDEQYF. Written as DNA, the CDR3 is TGTGCCAGCAGTTACATCGACGAGCAGTACTTC.

The table lists this clonotype with many counts. The chain employs TRBV29-1 and TRBJ1-1; D perhaps matches TRBD1 (6 bases). CDR1 is SQVTM, CDR2 ANQGSEA, per germline. This CDR3 comprises 12 residues. The CDR3, as DNA: TGCAGTTTCTGGGGGGGGCACACTGAAGCTTTCTTT. Protein sequence: CSFWGGHTEAFF.

Many counts were recorded for this clonotype. CDR3 coding DNA: TGTGCCAGCATCCCCACTAGCGGGAGGAACACCGGGGAGCTGTTTTTT. It yields the protein CASIPTSGRNTGELFF. The rearrangement links TRBV6-2 or TRBV6-3 to TRBJ2-2; 11 bases line up with TRBD2. J was trimmed by 1 base and V by 7 bases; bases with no gene match: 5. Germline CDR1 and CDR2: MNHEY and SVGEGT. The CDR3 has 16 residues.

This clonotype was detected ten times or more. V gene TRBV19 combines with J gene TRBJ2-2; TRBD2 matches 8 bases. The V segment lost 5 bases and the J segment 7 bases; nucleotides outside the gene matches: 6. CDR3 size: 14 residues. Germline assignment: CDR1 LNHDA and CDR2 SQIVND (reference sequence). Here the CDR3 reads CASSLRTSRGELFF. The CDR3 nucleotides read TGTGCCAGTAGTCTTCGGACTAGCCGCGGGGAGCTGTTTTTT.

This clonotype was seen repeatedly, ten times or more. The chain carries TRBV28 and TRBJ2-7; D is undetermined. V lost 6 bases and J lost 2, with 8 bases in between. CDR1 and CDR2 from the germline V gene are MDHEN and SYDVKM. The CDR3 is 12 residues long. CDR3 sequence (DNA): TGTGCCAGCAGACTCAGAACCTACGAGCAGTACTTC. The encoded protein is CASRLRTYEQYF. The variable domain in full, with the rest retrieved from reference TRBV28 and TRBJ2-7, is DVKVTQSSRYLVKRTGEKVFLECVQDMDHENMFWYRQDPGLGLRLIYFSYDVKMKEKGDIPEGYSVSREKKERFSLILESASTNQTSMYLCASRLRTYEQYFGPGTRLTVT.

This clonotype was recorded many times. J is TRBJ2-7 and V is TRBV19; tentative D call: TRBD2 (5 bases). Germline V gives CDR1 LNHDA, CDR2 SQIVND (reference sequence). This CDR3 has 16 residues. The V end was cut by 4 bases, the J end by 7 bases, with 23 bases between. The CDR3 DNA follows: TGTGCCAGTAGTAATCCTCAGGCGACTACCCTTGGTGAGCAGTACTTC. Its translation is CASSNPQATTLGEQYF.

This clonotype has at least ten counts. This chain links TRBV20-1 with TRBJ2-7, with D possibly TRBD2 on 6 matching bases. This CDR3 region has 14 residues. CDR1 and CDR2 from the germline V gene are DFQATT and SNEGSKA (reference sequence). The chain's CDR3 is CSGNRGSGGYEQYF. The CDR3 DNA sequence: TGCAGCGGTAATAGGGGTTCCGGAGGGTACGAGCAGTACTTC.

This clonotype was counted many times. The V gene is TRBV13, the J gene TRBJ1-2; D is perhaps TRBD1 (5 bases). The CDR3 spans 15 residues. V gave up 4 bases and J gave up 6 bases, with 18 bases separating them. The V gene's germline CDR1 is PRHDT and CDR2 FYEKMQ (reference sequence). CDR3 in amino acids: CASSSTPGTENGYTF. In DNA, the CDR3 is TGTGCCAGCAGCTCCACCCCCGGGACGGAGAATGGCTACACCTTC.

This clonotype was counted many times. This chain uses TRBV20-1 with TRBJ2-5; 8 bases are a match to TRBD2. Germline CDR1 DFQATT, CDR2 SNEGSKA (reference sequence). Germline trimming cut 5 bases from V and 5 bases from J; bases unmatched to any gene: 10. The length of the CDR3 is 14 residues. The CDR3 bases are TGCAGTGCTGCGAAAGGTCCGGGAGGGGAGACCCAGTACTTC. The encoded protein is CSAAKGPGGETQYF.

Many counts were recorded for this clonotype. The genes are TRBV12-3 or TRBV12-4 and TRBJ2-5, with D possibly matching TRBD2 (6 bases). The CDR3 contains 14 residues. V dropped 2 bases and J dropped 0 bases, with 7 bases sitting between them. CDR3 nucleotide sequence: TGTGCCAGCAGTTTACTAGCGCACCAAGAGACCCAGTACTTC. This sequence encodes CASSLLAHQETQYF.

There are many counts of this clonotype. This chain uses TRBV2 with TRBJ2-4; possible D gene TRBD2, 6 bases. The CDR3 spans 15 residues. V was shortened by 5 bases and J by 3 bases, with 14 bases between the two germline ends. Germline CDR1 is SNHLY and CDR2 is FYNNEI. The CDR3 region is CASSQSGGYKNIQYF. CDR3 in DNA: TGTGCCAGCAGTCAAAGTGGAGGGTACAAAAACATTCAGTACTTC.

J is TRBJ2-5 and V is TRBV29-1; a possible D gene is TRBD1 (6 bases). Germline V gene sequence: CDR1 SQVTM, CDR2 ANQGSEA. This CDR3 is 12 amino acids long. V was cut by 3 bases and J by 5 bases, with 10 bases left in between. CDR3 residues: CSVDLTGETQYF. The DNA for the CDR3 is TGCAGCGTTGATCTAACAGGGGAGACCCAGTACTTC.

This chain joins TRBV7-3 and TRBJ2-7; D perhaps matches TRBD1 (5 bases). V shed 2 bases and J shed 2 bases, with 10 bases lying between them. The CDR3 consists of 14 residues. The germline V gene encodes CDR1 SGHTA and CDR2 FQGTGA. In nucleotides, the CDR3 is TGTGCCAGCAGCTTAGGAGTGGGGCCCTACGAGCAGTACTTC. Its translation is CASSLGVGPYEQYF.

This clonotype was detected many times. The V and J genes are TRBV19 and TRBJ1-2; a possible D gene is TRBD1 (5 bases). Trimming took off 9 bases at V and 4 bases at J, with 15 bases between the two ends. This CDR3 is built from 13 residues. Germline-derived CDR1 and CDR2 are LNHDA and SQIVND (reference sequence). The CDR3 spells CASASRGGYGYTF. Written as DNA, the CDR3 is TGTGCCAGCGCCTCCCGGGGCGGCTATGGCTACACCTTC.

In this sample, this clonotype turned up many times. The chain employs TRBV27 and TRBJ2-7; possibly TRBD2 for D (6 bases). The CDR3 extends over 15 amino acids. V gave up 0 bases and J gave up 2 bases, with 11 bases separating them. Germline V CDR1 and CDR2: MNHEY, SMNVEV (reference sequence). The CDR3 spells CASSLSWGGAYEQYF. CDR3 coding DNA: TGTGCCAGCAGTTTATCGTGGGGAGGAGCCTACGAGCAGTACTTC.

This clonotype was detected once. The CDR3 coding sequence is TGTGCCAGCAGTTCCCATTCCGGGACAGCGGAAGAGCAGTACTTC. Protein: CASSSHSGTAEEQYF. This sequence joins TRBV12-3 or TRBV12-4 and TRBJ2-7, with 7 positions matching TRBD1. The junction had 13 bases not matched to a gene; V was cut back by 4 bases and J by 7 bases. The CDR3 length is 15 residues.

This clonotype was detected once. This rearrangement joins TRBV5-1 to TRBJ2-5; 12 bases map to TRBD1. From germline, CDR1 is SGHRS and CDR2 YFSETQ. The CDR3 has 16 residues. V dropped 4 bases and J dropped 2; count of bases not matched to a gene: 6. For the CDR3, the DNA is TGCGCCAGCAGCAGGGACAGGGGGCGTCAACAAGAGACCCAGTACTTC. It is translated as CASSRDRGRQQETQYF.

The CDR3 sequence is CASSQARTGWETQYF. In DNA form, the CDR3 reads TGCGCCAGCAGCCAAGCACGGACAGGGTGGGAGACCCAGTACTTC. This chain links TRBV4-3 with TRBJ2-5; TRBD1 aligns across 8 bases. The CDR3 covers 15 residues. In germline, CDR1 is LGHNA, CDR2 YSLEER. The V segment lost 1 base and the J segment 5 bases; nucleotides outside the gene matches: 6.

The sample holds many counts of this clonotype. The rearrangement links TRBV12-3 or TRBV12-4 to TRBJ1-2; 8 bases line up with TRBD1. This CDR3 contains 14 residues. J gave up 4 bases and V 5 bases, and 6 bases lay outside the gene matches. This chain's CDR3 is CASSLADRAYGYTF. The CDR3 nucleotides are TGTGCCAGCAGTCTGGCGGACAGGGCCTATGGCTACACCTTC.

This clonotype was seen many times. J is TRBJ2-7 and V is TRBV25-1, with 7 bases identical to TRBD1. V shed 4 bases, J shed 1 base, and the junction held 16 bases outside the gene matches. This CDR3 contains 18 residues. Per the germline V gene, CDR1 is MGHDK and CDR2 is SYGVNS. CDR3 DNA: TGTGCCAGCAGTGCTACCAGAGGGCTTAGGGGGCCTTCCTACGAGCAGTACTTC. Its protein product is CASSATRGLRGPSYEQYF.

This clonotype was seen at least ten times. The chain employs TRBV28 and TRBJ2-7; D is possibly TRBD2 (5 bases). Germline V gene lookup returns CDR1 MDHEN and CDR2 SYDVKM. This CDR3 has 14 amino acids. Trimming stripped 3 bases from V and 2 bases from J, with 11 bases between. CDR3 sequence (DNA): TGTGCCAGCAGTTTTGACGACGGGGCCTACGAGCAGTACTTC. This encodes CASSFDDGAYEQYF.

The chain is built from TRBV13 and TRBJ2-7; tentatively, D is TRBD2 (6 bases). This CDR3 region has 12 residues. The germline V gene encodes CDR1 PRHDT and CDR2 FYEKMQ (reference sequence). Trimming left V 8 bases short and J 5 bases short, with 13 bases between. This chain's CDR3 is CASRDWANEQYF. The CDR3 DNA sequence: TGTGCCAGCCGGGACTGGGCTAACGAGCAGTACTTC. The full variable domain, its missing parts supplied by reference TRBV13 and TRBJ2-7, is AAGVIQSPRHLIKEKRETATLKCYPIPRHDTVYWYQQGPGQDPQFLISFYEKMQSDKGSIPDRFSAQQFSDYHSELNMSSLELGDSALYFCASRDWANEQYFGPGTRLTVT.

CDR3 sequence (DNA): TGTGCCAGCAGCTTAGTCCTCGTCTACGAGCAGTACTTC. It specifies CASSLVLVYEQYF. The chain carries TRBV11-2 and TRBJ2-7; D is unresolved. The V end lost 1 base, the J end lost 3 bases, and 7 bases lay between the germline ends. CDR1 is SGHAT and CDR2 is FQNNGV in the germline V gene. The CDR3 covers 13 residues. The variable domain in full, with the rest retrieved from reference TRBV11-2 and TRBJ2-7, is EAGVAQSPRYKIIEKRQSVAFWCNPISGHATLYWYQQILGQGPKLLIQFQNNGVVDDSQLPKDRFSAERLKGVDSTLKIQPAKLEDSAVYLCASSLVLVYEQYFGPGTRLTVT.

This clonotype has ten or more counts. V usage is TRBV18 and J usage is TRBJ2-7; TRBD1 matches 7 bases. Germline trimming cut 3 bases from V and 3 bases from J; bases unmatched to any gene: 8. The CDR3 has 15 residues. Germline-derived CDR1 and CDR2 are KGHSH and LQKENI. Here the CDR3 reads CASSPSPGQNYEQYF. The CDR3 bases are TGTGCCAGCTCACCTTCACCGGGACAGAACTACGAGCAGTACTTC.

This clonotype was seen at least ten times. The DNA for the CDR3 is TGCAGTGCTAGAGATCTGGGACAGGACAATCAGCCCCAGCATTTT. Translating it yields CSARDLGQDNQPQHF. The chain has TRBV20-1 and TRBJ1-5, with 8 positions matching TRBD1. The CDR3 is 15 amino acids. V shed 0 bases, J shed 3 bases, and the junction held 4 bases outside the gene matches. Germline V gene sequence: CDR1 DFQATT, CDR2 SNEGSKA (reference sequence).

This clonotype was seen only a few times. V gene TRBV2 combines with J gene TRBJ2-7; 9 bases are shared with TRBD1. Germline CDR1 reads SNHLY; CDR2 reads FYNNEI. V was clipped by 8 bases and J by 6 bases; unmatched bases: 8. The CDR3 contains 13 residues. The DNA for the CDR3 is TGTGCCAGCGGGACAGGGTATTTAGGCGAGCAGTACTTC. As protein: CASGTGYLGEQYF.

V is TRBV6-5 and J is TRBJ2-7; 7 nucleotides agree with TRBD1. With V trimmed by 4 bases and J by 3 bases, 6 bases remained unmatched. Per germline, CDR1 MNHEY and CDR2 SVGAGI. The CDR3 consists of 14 residues. This CDR3 reads CASSSTQGDYEQYF. DNA for the CDR3: TGTGCCAGCAGTTCTACTCAGGGGGACTACGAGCAGTACTTC.

The chain carries TRBV28 and TRBJ2-7; maybe TRBD2 (5 bases). CDR1 and CDR2 from the germline V gene are MDHEN and SYDVKM. The ends were cut back, 3 bases at V and 0 bases at J, with 9 bases in the middle. The CDR3 consists of 14 residues. For the CDR3, the DNA is TGTGCCAGCAGTTTCGCACTAGACTCCTACGAGCAGTACTTC. It is translated as CASSFALDSYEQYF.

This clonotype has ten or more counts. V usage is TRBV4-3 and J usage is TRBJ2-2; a possible D gene is TRBD1 (6 bases). CDR1 is LGHNA and CDR2 is YSLEER in the germline V gene. The CDR3 runs 17 residues. V dropped 0 bases and J dropped 4 bases, with 15 bases sitting between them. The CDR3 DNA sequence: TGCGCCAGCAGCCAAGATTCACAGGGTTTATTCACCGGGGAGCTGTTTTTT. Its translation: CASSQDSQGLFTGELFF.

This clonotype was observed at least ten times. V is TRBV6-2 or TRBV6-3 and J is TRBJ2-7; the match to TRBD1 covers 10 bases. The CDR3 loop spans 15 amino acids. With 6 bases clipped from V and 3 bases from J, the junction kept 8 bases outside the gene matches. CDR1 and CDR2 from the germline V gene are MNHEY and SVGEGT. The CDR3 reads CASSIRGDRGYEQYF. Written as DNA, the CDR3 is TGTGCCAGCAGCATCCGGGGGGACAGGGGCTACGAGCAGTACTTC.

This chain links TRBV19 with TRBJ1-5; D is undetermined. Per the germline V gene, CDR1 is LNHDA and CDR2 is SQIVND (reference sequence). The CDR3 is made up of 14 amino acids. The germline V and J ends were trimmed by 7 bases and 0 bases, with 10 bases remaining between them. The chain's CDR3 is CASTHSYSNQPQHF. CDR3 bases: TGTGCCAGTACTCACAGCTATAGCAATCAGCCCCAGCATTTT.

This clonotype was seen repeatedly, ten times or more. The CDR3, as DNA: TGCGCCAGCAGCTCCGGACTGACGAACACTGAAGCTTTCTTT. Translation: CASSSGLTNTEAFF. The genes are TRBV5-1 and TRBJ1-1; D remains unclear. The CDR3 is made up of 14 amino acids. V was trimmed by 3 bases and J by 1 base, leaving 10 bases between them. Germline loops: CDR1 SGHRS, CDR2 YFSETQ.